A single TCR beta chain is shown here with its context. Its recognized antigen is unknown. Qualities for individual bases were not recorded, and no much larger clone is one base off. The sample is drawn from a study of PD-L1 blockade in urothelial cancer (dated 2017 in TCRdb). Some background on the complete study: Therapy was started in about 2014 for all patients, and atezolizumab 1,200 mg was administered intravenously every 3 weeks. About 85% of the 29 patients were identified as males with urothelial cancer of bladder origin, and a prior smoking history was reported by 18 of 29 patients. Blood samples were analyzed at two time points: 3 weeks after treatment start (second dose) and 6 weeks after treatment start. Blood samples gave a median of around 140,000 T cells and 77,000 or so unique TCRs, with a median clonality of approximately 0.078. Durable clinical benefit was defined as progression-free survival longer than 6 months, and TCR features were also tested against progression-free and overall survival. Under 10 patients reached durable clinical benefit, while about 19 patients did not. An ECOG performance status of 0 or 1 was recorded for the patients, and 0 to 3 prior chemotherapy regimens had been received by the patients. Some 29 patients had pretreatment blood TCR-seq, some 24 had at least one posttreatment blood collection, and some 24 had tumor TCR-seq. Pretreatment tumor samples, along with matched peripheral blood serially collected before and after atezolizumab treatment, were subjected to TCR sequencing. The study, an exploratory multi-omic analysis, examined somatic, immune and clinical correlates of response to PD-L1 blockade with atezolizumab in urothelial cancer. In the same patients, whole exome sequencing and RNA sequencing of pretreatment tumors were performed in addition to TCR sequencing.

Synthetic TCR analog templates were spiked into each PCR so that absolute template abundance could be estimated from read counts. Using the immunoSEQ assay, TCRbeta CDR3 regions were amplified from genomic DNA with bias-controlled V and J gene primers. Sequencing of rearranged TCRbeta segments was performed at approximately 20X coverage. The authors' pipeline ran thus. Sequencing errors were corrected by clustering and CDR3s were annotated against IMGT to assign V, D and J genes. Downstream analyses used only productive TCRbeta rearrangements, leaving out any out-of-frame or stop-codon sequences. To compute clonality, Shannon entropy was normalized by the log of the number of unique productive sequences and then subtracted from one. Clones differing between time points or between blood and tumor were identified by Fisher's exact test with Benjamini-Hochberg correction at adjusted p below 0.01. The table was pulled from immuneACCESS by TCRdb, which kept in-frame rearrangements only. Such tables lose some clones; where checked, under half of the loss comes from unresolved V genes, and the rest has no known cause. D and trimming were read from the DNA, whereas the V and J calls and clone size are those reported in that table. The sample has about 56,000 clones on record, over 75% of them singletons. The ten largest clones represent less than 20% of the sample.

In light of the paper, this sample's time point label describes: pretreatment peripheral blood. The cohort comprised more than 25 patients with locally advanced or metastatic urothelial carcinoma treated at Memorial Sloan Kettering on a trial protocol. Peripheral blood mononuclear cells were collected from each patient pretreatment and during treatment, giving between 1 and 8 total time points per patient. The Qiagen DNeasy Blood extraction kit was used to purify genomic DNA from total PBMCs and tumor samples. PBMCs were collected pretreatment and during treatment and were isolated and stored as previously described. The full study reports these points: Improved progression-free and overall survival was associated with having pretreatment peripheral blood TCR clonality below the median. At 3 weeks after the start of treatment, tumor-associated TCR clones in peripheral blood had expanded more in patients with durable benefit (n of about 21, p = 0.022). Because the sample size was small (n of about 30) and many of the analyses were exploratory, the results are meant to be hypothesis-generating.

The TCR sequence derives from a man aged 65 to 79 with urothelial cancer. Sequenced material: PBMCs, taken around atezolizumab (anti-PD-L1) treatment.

The CDR3 region has the sequence CAWSVEAGAWNEQFF. Here is the DNA: TGTGCCTGGAGTGTCGAAGCGGGAGCTTGGAATGAGCAGTTCTTC. The V gene is TRBV30 and the J gene is TRBJ2-1, and TRBD2 matches 8 of the central bases. CDR1 GTSNPN and CDR2 SVGIG were looked up in the germline V gene (reference sequence). Clipping removes 0 bases from V and 7 bases from J, with 8 as the unmatched junction base count. Inclusive of the bounding cysteine and phenylalanine, the CDR3 is 15 residues long. Only CDR3 DNA is held: 45 bases, read in frame from base 1. Reference TRBV30 and TRBJ2-1 proteins supply the regions before and after the CDR3; the full variable domain is: SQTIHQWPATLVQPVGSPLSLECTVEGTSNPNLYWYRQAAGRGLQLLFYSVGIGQISSEVPQNLSASRPQDRQFILSSKKLLLSDSGFYLCAWSVEAGAWNEQFFGPGTRLTVL.